These 3 T cell receptor beta chains came from one sample sequenced in a study of shared clonotypes between healthy human individuals. Sequencing was performed with immunoSEQ multiplex PCR; in TCRdb, only in-frame clones are kept and a portion is missing. Of over 2 million clones in the sample, 85% to 95% were seen once. The sequencing sample was made of naive CD4+ T cells from PBMCs. Regarding subset: CD45RA+ positively selected. All receptors derive from a man between 18 and 35 years old in good health. Some clones in this sample may be carry-over from other donors' samples.

The V call is TRBV4-3, the J call TRBJ1-2; a weak D match, TRBD1 (5 bases). Trimming stripped 0 bases from V and 4 bases from J, with 15 bases between. Germline V lookup: CDR1 LGHNA, CDR2 YSLEER. The CDR3 length is 16 residues. This CDR3 is CASSQEPGGYGYGYTF. The CDR3 DNA sequence: TGCGCCAGCAGCCAAGAACCCGGGGGGTATGGCTATGGCTACACCTTC.

This clone was observed a single time. V and J are TRBV6-7 and TRBJ2-5; D unclear. TRBV6-7 is flagged as an ORF with uncertain function. The length of the CDR3 is 15 residues. The ends were cut back, 2 bases at V and 4 bases at J, with 14 bases in the middle. CDR3 region: CASSYRYPTGETQYF. For the CDR3, the DNA is TGTGCCAGCAGTTACCGTTACCCCACCGGAGAGACCCAGTACTTC.

This clone was recorded only once. The rearrangement links TRBV27 to TRBJ2-5; D unclear. CDR3 size: 14 residues. CDR1 and CDR2 from the germline V gene are MNHEY and SMNVEV (reference sequence). V lost 1 base and J lost 5, with 11 bases in between. The CDR3, as DNA: TGTGCCAGCAGTTTATATGGGTCGGAGGAGACCCAGTACTTC. It encodes CASSLYGSEETQYF.